The rows below give T cell receptor beta chains drawn from one sample of a study of vaccination effects on CD4 cells after COVID-19. For these receptors, no antigen is known. Data came from immunoSEQ multiplex PCR; TCRdb stores just in-frame clones and leaves some out. Here the sample spans around 33,000 clones, 55% to 70% being singletons. The sequences come from CD4+ T cells from PBMCs cultured with SARS-CoV-2 spike peptides, collected after COVID-19 vaccination. These receptor sequences come from a human donor who received a COVID-19 vaccine. Both conserved end residues are part of each CDR3. A D gene is named only where the DNA matches it firmly. Where a row states a size, it is once, few, many or the class of an expanded clone; other rows omit it.

J gene	CDR3 length	V gene	D gene	clone size	CDR3 protein	CDR3 DNA
TRBJ1-2	15	TRBV5-1	-	-	CASRVQGTSNYGYTF	TGCGCCAGCAGGGTTCAGGGTACGTCGAACTATGGCTACACCTTC
TRBJ2-5	14	TRBV10-3	-	-	CAISADSTQETQYF	TGTGCCATCAGTGCGGACTCGACCCAAGAGACCCAGTACTTC
TRBJ1-1	16	TRBV5-4	TRBD1	-	CASSTEQGAGNTEAFF	TGTGCCAGCAGCACCGAACAGGGGGCAGGGAACACTGAAGCTTTCTTT
TRBJ2-7	19	TRBV21-1	-	once	CASSNVGDWFYREPYEQYF	TGTGCCAGCAGCAACGTGGGGGATTGGTTTTACAGGGAGCCCTACGAGCAGTACTTC
TRBJ1-1	13	TRBV29-1	-	few	CSGDVSVNTEAFF	TGCAGCGGGGACGTCTCGGTGAACACTGAAGCTTTCTTT
TRBJ1-1	13	TRBV18	-	-	CASSPNLNTEAFF	TGTGCCAGCTCACCGAACTTGAACACTGAAGCTTTCTTT
TRBJ1-4	13	TRBV5-1	-	once	CASSQGAEEKLFF	TGCGCCAGCAGCCAGGGAGCGGAAGAAAAACTGTTTTTT
TRBJ1-5	13	TRBV3-1/TRBV3-2	TRBD1	few	CASSGTGDQPQHF	TGTGCCAGCAGCGGGACAGGGGATCAGCCCCAGCATTTT
TRBJ2-4	16	TRBV7-9	TRBD1	once	CASSLGDRGTRNIQYF	TGTGCCAGCAGCCTAGGGGACAGGGGAACGCGGAACATTCAGTACTTC
TRBJ2-1	17	TRBV3-1/TRBV3-2	TRBD2	few	CASSHVHSGGASGEQFF	TGTGCCAGCAGCCACGTTCATAGCGGGGGGGCCTCAGGTGAGCAGTTCTTC
TRBJ2-2	17	TRBV5-4	TRBD2	few	CASSAPTSGRNTGELFF	TGTGCCAGCAGCGCCCCGACTAGCGGGAGGAACACCGGGGAGCTGTTTTTT
TRBJ2-7	11	TRBV18	-	-	CASSPAREQYF	TGTGCCAGCTCCCCTGCCCGGGAGCAGTACTTC
TRBJ2-1	13	TRBV7-7	-	-	CASSLGIFNEQFF	TGTGCCAGCAGCTTAGGAATCTTCAATGAGCAGTTCTTC
TRBJ2-1	12	TRBV29-1	-	-	CSVEELGKKQFF	TGCAGCGTTGAAGAACTAGGTAAAAAGCAGTTCTTC
TRBJ1-1	14	TRBV7-9	-	-	CASSLGGRATEAFF	TGTGCCAGCAGCTTAGGGGGGCGGGCCACTGAAGCTTTCTTT
TRBJ1-1	12	TRBV13	-	few	CASGTLNTEAFF	TGTGCCAGCGGGACATTGAACACTGAAGCTTTCTTT
TRBJ1-2	18	TRBV10-2	TRBD1	-	CASSEGLNRGRPRYGYTF	TGCGCCAGCAGTGAGGGCCTAAACAGGGGCCGCCCTAGGTATGGCTACACCTTC
TRBJ2-3	16	TRBV9	TRBD1	-	CASSPRQGAYTDTQYF	TGTGCCAGCAGCCCACGACAGGGGGCCTACACAGATACGCAGTATTTT
TRBJ1-4	16	TRBV11-2	-	medium-sized	CASSFGGGQGGEKLFF	TGTGCCAGCAGCTTCGGAGGGGGGCAGGGTGGTGAAAAACTGTTTTTT
TRBJ1-1	14	TRBV7-8	TRBD1	-	CASSQPGQGNEAFF	TGTGCCAGCAGTCAGCCGGGACAGGGGAATGAAGCTTTCTTT
TRBJ2-7	15	TRBV4-1	TRBD2	-	CASSQVGAGGPEQYF	TGCGCCAGCAGCCAAGTCGGAGCGGGGGGGCCCGAGCAGTACTTC
TRBJ2-7	19	TRBV2	TRBD2	-	CASRRTGLAGGASSYEQYF	TGTGCCAGCAGGAGGACGGGACTAGCGGGGGGCGCGAGCTCCTACGAGCAGTACTTC
TRBJ1-6	16	TRBV2	TRBD1	few	CARKTSTGGIFSPLHF	TGTGCCAGAAAAACGTCGACAGGGGGCATTTTTTCACCCCTCCACTTT
TRBJ2-3	16	TRBV3-1/TRBV3-2	TRBD2	-	CASSPGTSGRTDTQYF	TGTGCCAGCAGCCCGGGGACTAGCGGTCGCACAGATACGCAGTATTTT
TRBJ2-1	16	TRBV3-1/TRBV3-2	-	-	CASSQDSRALRIEQFF	TGTGCCAGCAGCCAAGATTCCAGGGCCCTACGTATTGAGCAGTTCTTC
TRBJ1-2	12	TRBV6-5	-	-	CASSGDSDGYTF	TGTGCCAGCAGCGGGGATTCGGACGGCTACACCTTC
TRBJ2-1	15	TRBV29-1	TRBD2	-	CSVLGVSGRANEQFF	TGCAGCGTTCTAGGTGTTAGCGGGAGGGCCAATGAGCAGTTCTTC
TRBJ2-5	16	TRBV10-3	TRBD1	-	CAIRKREGQGQETQYF	TGTGCCATCCGTAAAAGGGAGGGACAGGGCCAAGAGACCCAGTACTTC
TRBJ2-3	16	TRBV4-1	-	-	CASSRVDMLVFDTQYF	TGCGCCAGCAGCCGAGTGGACATGTTAGTGTTTGATACGCAGTATTTT
TRBJ2-7	14	TRBV3-1/TRBV3-2	-	few	CASSQEGGSYEQYF	TGTGCCAGCAGCCAAGAGGGCGGATCCTACGAGCAGTACTTC
TRBJ2-7	15	TRBV27	-	-	CASSLSPFISYEQYF	TGTGCCAGCAGTTTATCCCCATTTATCTCCTACGAGCAGTACTTC
TRBJ2-1	16	TRBV5-4	-	-	CASSLRSGARYNEQFF	TGTGCCAGCAGCCTGAGATCAGGGGCTCGGTACAATGAGCAGTTCTTC
TRBJ2-1	16	TRBV10-3	TRBD2	-	CAISDRTSGVNNEQFF	TGTGCCATCAGTGACCGTACTAGCGGGGTCAACAATGAGCAGTTCTTC
TRBJ2-7	15	TRBV6-2/TRBV6-3	-	-	CASSRDFSTPNEQYF	TGTGCCAGCAGTCGGGACTTTTCAACCCCCAACGAGCAGTACTTC
TRBJ1-4	14	TRBV3-1/TRBV3-2	-	-	CASSPGTMSEKLFF	TGTGCCAGCAGCCCTGGGACTATGAGTGAAAAACTGTTTTTT
TRBJ2-4	12	TRBV7-2	-	-	CASSYPNTIQYF	TGTGCCAGCAGCTACCCAAATACCATTCAGTACTTC
TRBJ2-5	17	TRBV4-2	-	-	CASSRSGGQGSSETQYF	TGTGCCAGCAGCCGATCGGGAGGACAGGGATCCTCCGAGACCCAGTACTTC
TRBJ1-6	14	TRBV2	-	-	CASIADIYNSPLHF	TGTGCCAGCATAGCAGACATTTATAATTCACCCCTCCACTTT
TRBJ2-7	12	TRBV5-5	-	-	CASSFTAYEQYF	TGTGCCAGCAGCTTCACAGCCTACGAGCAGTACTTC
TRBJ2-1	14	TRBV6-1	-	few	CASSEGQYYNEQFF	TGTGCCAGCAGTGAAGGACAGTACTACAATGAGCAGTTCTTC
TRBJ2-5	16	TRBV4-1	TRBD2	-	CASSQGAGGALETQYF	TGCGCCAGCAGCCAAGGGGCCGGGGGGGCCTTGGAGACCCAGTACTTC
TRBJ2-2	16	TRBV6-9	TRBD2	-	CASRKGTSGVGGELFF	TGTGCCAGCAGAAAAGGGACTAGCGGGGTTGGCGGGGAGCTGTTTTTT
TRBJ2-5	15	TRBV4-1	-	-	CASSARTTGEGTQYF	TGCGCCAGCAGCGCACGGACGACAGGGGAGGGGACCCAGTACTTC
TRBJ2-7	13	TRBV2	-	-	CASEGVGSYEQYF	TGTGCCAGCGAAGGGGTGGGATCCTACGAGCAGTACTTC